This T cell receptor (beta chain) comes out of a study of glioma-infiltrating T cells. Study conclusions and caveats: Gliomas, especially low-grade, showed above-expected tissue-blood divergence; non-neoplastic patients showed below. Tissue and blood shared very few CDR3 sequences.

This clonotype appeared many times. What it binds is not known. The iRepertoire nested amplicon-rescue multiplex PCR amplified TCR alpha and beta CDR3s from RNA. One-step reverse transcription and amplification started from around 100-400 ng of tissue mRNA or PBMC total RNA. TCRdb redid the calling of the multiplex PCR reads with MiXCR, one entry per CDR3 protein. This table has around 100,000 distinct CDR3 sequences, about 30% appearing once. V was trimmed by 3 bases and J by 7 bases, leaving 15 bases between them. The V gene's germline CDR1 is DFQATT and CDR2 SNEGSKA (reference sequence). The CDR3 is 13 amino acids.

This rearrangement joins TRBV20-1 to TRBJ2-5; D remains ambiguous. The receptor was isolated from a human donor with low-grade glioma or glioblastoma, undergoing nonglioma brain surgery, or in good health (not recorded which). Sequenced sample: glioma tissue, nonneoplastic brain tissue, or PBMCs (not recorded which). CDR3 sequence: CSASGLDMVTQYF. The CDR3 DNA follows: TGCAGTGCTAGTGGGCTAGACATGGTGACCCAGTACTTC.